One sample yielded the 23 T cell receptor beta chains listed below, sequenced in a study of T cell repertoires in cytomegalovirus infection. The antigens of these receptors remain unknown. MiXCR was run by TCRdb on the reads, yielding one entry per CDR3 protein. The sample gives under 850,000 distinct CDR3 sequences, roughly 36% of which show up once; about 18% is in the top ten. The input for sequencing was cultured PBMCs, taken from culture after CMV antigen stimulation. The source is a human donor in good health (CMV status not recorded). Some clones in this sample may be carry-over from other donors' samples.

J is TRBJ1-2 and V is TRBV3-1, with a tentative D call TRBD1 (6 bases). There are 15 residues in the CDR3. The germline gives CDR1 LGHDT, CDR2 YNNKEL (reference sequence). V shed 5 bases and J shed 1 base, with 14 bases lying between them. The CDR3 spells CASSFRRTVNYGYTF. The CDR3 region has the DNA TGTGCCAGCAGCTTCCGGAGGACAGTTAACTATGGCTACACCTTC.

The chain links TRBV27 to TRBJ1-5, with D unclear. The V gene lost 3 bases and the J gene lost 5 bases, with 8 bases spanning the gap. Germline V gives CDR1 MNHEY, CDR2 SMNVEV (reference sequence). The CDR3 consists of 13 residues. In nucleotides, the CDR3 is TGTGCCAGCAGTTTTCGGCAGGATCAGCCCCAGCATTTT. Its translation: CASSFRQDQPQHF.

The genes are TRBV6-2 or TRBV6-3 and TRBJ1-2, with 7 bases identical to TRBD1. J was trimmed by 4 bases and V by 5 bases; bases with no gene match: 7. The CDR3 has 14 residues. Germline loops: CDR1 MNHEY, CDR2 SVGEGT. CDR3 DNA sequence: TGTGCCAGCAGTCCCCAGGGACAGCGCTATGGCTACACCTTC. It specifies CASSPQGQRYGYTF.

The sample holds one count of this clonotype. The V gene is TRBV4-1, the J gene TRBJ2-6; unclear D gene. V lost 4 bases and J lost 0, with 7 bases in between. Germline CDR1 and CDR2: MGHRA and YSYEKL. The length of the CDR3 is 15 residues. As DNA, the CDR3 is TGCGCCAGCAGCCCTGTATACTCTGGGGCCAACGTCCTGACTTTC. Protein product: CASSPVYSGANVLTF.

V gene TRBV2 combines with J gene TRBJ2-3, with 8 bases aligning to TRBD1. V gave up 6 bases and J gave up 0 bases; unmatched junction bases: 5. Germline V gives CDR1 SNHLY, CDR2 FYNNEI. The CDR3 has 15 amino acids. The CDR3 loop is CASSPDRASTDTQYF. CDR3 sequence (DNA): TGTGCCAGCAGCCCGGACAGGGCTAGCACAGATACGCAGTATTTT.

The chain is built from TRBV14 and TRBJ2-5, with TRBD2 matching over 8 bases. V shed 3 bases, J shed 2 bases, and the junction held 5 bases outside the gene matches. The CDR3 contains 15 residues. Germline V lookup: CDR1 SGHDN, CDR2 FVKESK. For the CDR3, the DNA is TGTGCCAGCAGCCACCTTAGCGGGGCACAAGAGACCCAGTACTTC. This gives the protein CASSHLSGAQETQYF.

This clonotype was observed a handful of times. This rearrangement joins TRBV11-2 to TRBJ2-7; perhaps TRBD1 as D (5 bases). Germline V gives CDR1 SGHAT, CDR2 FQNNGV. This CDR3 comprises 16 residues. V lost 0 bases to trimming and J lost 2 bases, with 14 bases between them. DNA of the CDR3: TGTGCCAGCAGCTTAGAGGCAGGGATGGGTGCCTACGAGCAGTACTTC. Its translation: CASSLEAGMGAYEQYF.

Worth noting for this clonotype: The conserved closing phenylalanine or tryptophan is absent in this CDR3, likely reflecting a read error. The rearrangement links TRBV7-2 to TRBJ2-5; 11 positions match TRBD2. CDR1 and CDR2 from the germline V gene are SGHTA and FQGNSA. The CDR3 extends over 16 amino acids. J was trimmed by 6 bases and V by 2 bases; bases with no gene match: 8. Here the CDR3 DNA reads TGTGCCAGCAGCTTATCCCTAGCGGGGGGTCAGAAGACCCAGTACGTC. Amino acid sequence: CASSLSLAGGQKTQYV.

Ten or more counts support this clonotype. The chain couples TRBV7-6 to TRBJ2-2, with D tentatively TRBD2 (6 bases). CDR3 length: 16 amino acids. In germline, CDR1 is SGHVS, CDR2 FNYEAQ. V lost 1 base, J lost 4 bases, and 13 bases lay in between. CDR3 loop: CASSLDAGRFTGELFF. Written as DNA, the CDR3 is TGTGCCAGCAGCTTAGACGCAGGGAGGTTCACCGGGGAGCTGTTTTTT.

The J gene is TRBJ2-1, the V gene TRBV7-9; possible D gene TRBD1, 5 bases. Germline V CDR1 and CDR2: SEHNR, FQNEAQ (reference sequence). The CDR3 runs to 13 residues. Between the trimmed V and J ends, which lost 5 bases and 8 bases, there was a span of 13 bases. CDR3 residues: CASSHGHLDEQFF. The CDR3 DNA sequence: TGTGCCAGCAGCCACGGACATCTCGATGAGCAGTTCTTC.

This rearrangement joins TRBV7-9 to TRBJ1-4; D call uncertain. The CDR3 is made up of 15 amino acids. Germline V CDR1 and CDR2: SEHNR, FQNEAQ (reference sequence). Trimming cost V 4 bases and J 3 bases, with 12 bases left between them. The CDR3 DNA is TGTGCCAGCAGCTCAAACGGAGCCGCTAATGAAAAACTGTTTTTT. Protein: CASSSNGAANEKLFF. The whole variable domain, remainder taken from reference TRBV7-9 and TRBJ1-4, is DTGVSQNPRHKITKRGQNVTFRCDPISEHNRLYWYRQTLGQGPEFLTYFQNEAQLEKSRLLSDRFSAERPKGSFSTLEIQRTEQGDSAMYLCASSSNGAANEKLFFGSGTQLSVL.

There are many counts of this clonotype. V and J are TRBV7-8 and TRBJ2-1; D gene ambiguous. Germline CDR1 and CDR2: SGHVS and FQNEAQ. Trimming pared 3 bases from V and 7 bases from J, leaving 10 bases between. CDR3 size: 13 residues. CDR3: CASSLGSGNEQFF. CDR3 nucleotide sequence: TGTGCCAGCAGCTTGGGGTCCGGGAATGAGCAGTTCTTC.

This clonotype was detected only a few times. The chain is built from TRBV27 and TRBJ1-5, with D uncertain. Trimming removed 2 bases from V and 9 bases from J, with 11 bases in between. Germline assignment: CDR1 MNHEY and CDR2 SMNVEV (reference sequence). There are 13 residues in the CDR3. The CDR3 here is CASSLTPRRPQHF. CDR3 nucleotides: TGTGCCAGCAGTTTAACCCCTAGGCGGCCCCAGCATTTT.

V usage is TRBV19 and J usage is TRBJ1-3; no firm D call. Trimming took off 4 bases at V and 0 bases at J, with 13 bases between the two ends. CDR1 is LNHDA, CDR2 SQIVND, per germline (reference sequence). The CDR3 length is 16 residues. The CDR3 here is CASSTRGRSSGNTIYF. CDR3 sequence (DNA): TGTGCCAGTAGTACCCGTGGGAGAAGCTCTGGAAACACCATATATTTT.

The chain combines TRBV5-1 with TRBJ2-3; the D gene is possibly TRBD2 (6 bases). Germline assignment: CDR1 SGHRS and CDR2 YFSETQ. V shed 1 base and J shed 2 bases, with 8 bases lying between them. The CDR3 is 14 amino acids. CDR3 sequence reads: CASSLREYTDTQYF. DNA for the CDR3: TGCGCCAGCAGCTTGCGGGAGTACACAGATACGCAGTATTTT. Using reference TRBV5-1 and TRBJ2-3 for the parts outside the CDR3, the full variable domain is KAGVTQTPRYLIKTRGQQVTLSCSPISGHRSVSWYQQTPGQGLQFLFEYFSETQRNKGNFPGRFSGRQFSNSRSEMNVSTLELGDSALYLCASSLREYTDTQYFGPGTRLTVL.

There are a few counts of this clonotype. The rearrangement joins TRBV6-2 or TRBV6-3 to TRBJ2-7; the D call may be TRBD1 or TRBD2 (5 bases each). V was pared by 0 bases and J by 2 bases, with 14 bases between. Germline values: CDR1 MNHEY, CDR2 SVGEGT. This CDR3 region has 16 residues. The DNA of the CDR3 is TGTGCCAGCAGTTACTCGCAGGACCAGGGACCCTACGAGCAGTACTTC. It specifies CASSYSQDQGPYEQYF.

This clonotype was seen at least ten times. The chain employs TRBV7-2 and TRBJ2-3; perhaps D is TRBD1 or TRBD2 (6 bases each). V was trimmed by 6 bases and J by 1 base, leaving 14 bases between them. This CDR3 has 15 amino acids. The V gene's germline CDR1 is SGHTA and CDR2 FQGNSA. The CDR3: CASSLRGPGTDTQYF. CDR3 sequence (DNA): TGTGCCAGCAGTTTACGGGGGCCAGGCACAGATACGCAGTATTTT. Full variable domain (remainder filled in from reference TRBV7-2 and TRBJ2-3): GAGVSQSPSNKVTEKGKDVELRCDPISGHTALYWYRQSLGQGLEFLIYFQGNSAPDKSGLPSDRFSAERTGGSVSTLTIQRTQQEDSAVYLCASSLRGPGTDTQYFGPGTRLTVL.

This clonotype has only one observation. This chain links TRBV23-1 with TRBJ2-3; D is perhaps TRBD1 (5 bases). TRBV23-1 is an ORF for which the function is uncertain. There are 17 residues in the CDR3. Trimming removed 3 bases from V and 3 bases from J, with 19 bases in between. The CDR3 coding sequence is TGCGCCAGCAGTCACCCCCATGGGGCAGCACGAACAGATACGCAGTATTTT. This gives the protein CASSHPHGAARTDTQYF.

J is TRBJ1-4 and V is TRBV7-6; D uncertain. The V end was cut by 1 base, the J end by 3 bases, with 12 bases between. There are 16 residues in the CDR3. Germline V CDR1 and CDR2: SGHVS, FNYEAQ. CDR3 protein: CASSLGRREANEKLFF. The DNA of the CDR3 is TGTGCCAGCAGCTTAGGGCGGAGGGAAGCTAATGAAAAACTGTTTTTT.

The rearrangement uses TRBV12-3 or TRBV12-4 and TRBJ2-2; perhaps TRBD2 as D (5 bases). CDR3 size: 14 residues. Trimming removed 6 bases from V and 5 bases from J, with 13 bases in between. In nucleotides, the CDR3 is TGTGCCAGCAGCACACTAGGAGGAACCGGGGAGCTGTTTTTT. Its translation: CASSTLGGTGELFF.

The chain uses TRBV7-2 and TRBJ1-6, with 7 bases identical to TRBD1. The CDR3 has 15 amino acids. Unmatched junction bases numbered 7, after V lost 3 bases and J lost 8 bases. Germline CDR1 is SGHTA and CDR2 is FQGNSA. CDR3 coding DNA: TGTGCCAGCAGCTTTTCACAGGGGAGGGATTCACCCCTCCACTTT. It specifies CASSFSQGRDSPLHF. Filled out from reference TRBV7-2 and TRBJ1-6, the complete variable domain reads GAGVSQSPSNKVTEKGKDVELRCDPISGHTALYWYRQSLGQGLEFLIYFQGNSAPDKSGLPSDRFSAERTGGSVSTLTIQRTQQEDSAVYLCASSFSQGRDSPLHFGNGTRLTVT.

This chain uses TRBV11-1 with TRBJ2-2; 11 bases line up with TRBD2. Germline CDR1 is SGHAT and CDR2 is FQDESV (reference sequence). The CDR3 runs 15 residues. J lost 5 bases, V lost 4 bases, and 3 bases had no gene match. CDR3 residues: CASSSLAGGTGELFF. CDR3 in DNA: TGTGCCAGCAGCTCTTTAGCGGGGGGGACCGGGGAGCTGTTTTTT.

The chain uses TRBV7-4 and TRBJ2-5; possibly TRBD2 for D (5 bases). Looked up from germline, CDR1 is SGHVT and CDR2 is SQSDAQ. CDR3 length: 16 residues. V lost 3 bases to trimming and J lost 2 bases, with 16 bases between them. The CDR3 DNA is TGTGCCAGCAGCTTCCCCTCGGCGGGCGCACAAGAGACCCAGTACTTC. Amino acids: CASSFPSAGAQETQYF.